What follows are 5 T cell receptor beta chains derived from one specimen sequenced in a study of blood T cell repertoires in COVID-19. Profiled with immunoSEQ multiplex PCR; TCRdb holds only in-frame clones, not every one. The data show around 190,000 clones, with around 83% seen just once and about 3.3% held by the top ten. Sequencing input: PBMCs or T cells enriched from blood (not recorded which). Receptor source: a woman aged 25 to 39 who had been exposed to COVID-19.

This clone was counted once. The V call is TRBV12-3 or TRBV12-4, the J call TRBJ2-5, with D unresolved. V was shortened by 3 bases and J by 6 bases, with 5 bases between the two germline ends. The CDR3 contains 11 residues. The CDR3 is CASSLRQTQYF. CDR3 bases: TGTGCCAGCAGTTTGAGGCAGACCCAGTACTTC.

J is TRBJ2-1 and V is TRBV19; D may be TRBD2 (5 bases). The CDR3 totals 12 residues. Trimming left V 0 bases short and J 8 bases short, with 5 bases between. Germline lookup yields CDR1 LNHDA and CDR2 SQIVND (reference sequence). CDR3 protein: CASSIDGDEQFF. The DNA of the CDR3 is TGTGCCAGTAGTATAGACGGGGATGAGCAGTTCTTC.

This clone was counted a single time. The chain recombines TRBV6-5 with TRBJ2-1; 7 bases line up with TRBD1. Germline assignment: CDR1 MNHEY and CDR2 SVGAGI. The CDR3 is 12 amino acids. V gave up 7 bases and J gave up 7 bases; unmatched junction bases: 4. In DNA, the CDR3 is TGTGCCAGCACCGCGACAGGGAATGAGCAGTTCTTC. This encodes CASTATGNEQFF.

This sequence joins TRBV4-2 and TRBJ2-3, with TRBD2 matching 9 bases. Losses at the gene ends were 4 bases for V and 1 base for J; bases not matched to a gene: 3. The CDR3 runs to 15 residues. Germline-derived CDR1 and CDR2 are LGHNA and YNFKEQ. CDR3 loop: CASSLLAGGTDTQYF. For the CDR3, the DNA is TGTGCCAGCAGCCTATTAGCGGGGGGCACAGATACGCAGTATTTT.

The CDR3 is CATSDWQGKHNEKLFF. The DNA of the CDR3 is TGTGCCACCAGTGATTGGCAGGGGAAACATAATGAAAAACTGTTTTTT. The V call is TRBV24-1, the J call TRBJ1-4; D perhaps matches TRBD1 (6 bases). The germline V gene encodes CDR1 KGHDR and CDR2 SFDVKD. The CDR3 contains 16 residues. The V end lost 2 bases, the J end lost 4 bases, and 13 bases lay between the germline ends.